This T cell receptor beta chain was captured by sequencing in a study of T cell repertoires in cytomegalovirus infection. Study summary: Based on public TCR beta signatures, there were indications of CMV infection and of a matching HLA type.

Study-wide results and caveats: Ex vivo, HLA-C-restricted CMV-specific TCR beta clonotypes prevailed over the rest of the response. Totalled public TCR beta family frequency picked out people who carried CMV plus the relevant HLA.

Germline trimming cut 9 bases from V and 7 bases from J; bases unmatched to any gene: 9. The CDR3 extends over 14 amino acids. This clonotype was picked up many times. Its antigen is still unknown. TCRdb fed the reads into MiXCR, producing one record per CDR3 protein. The repertoire holds about 300,000 distinct CDR3 sequences, 9.6% seen once, with less than 3% in the top ten. The V gene is TRBV23-1, the J gene TRBJ1-6, with TRBD1 matching 7 bases. TRBV23-1 is an ORF for which the function is uncertain. This sequence was found in a human donor in good health (CMV status not recorded). Some clones in this sample may be carry-over from other donors' samples. Input material: PBMCs. CDR3 residues: CASRGDSYNSPLHF. The CDR3 bases are TGCGCCAGTCGGGGGGACAGTTACAATTCACCCCTCCACTTT.